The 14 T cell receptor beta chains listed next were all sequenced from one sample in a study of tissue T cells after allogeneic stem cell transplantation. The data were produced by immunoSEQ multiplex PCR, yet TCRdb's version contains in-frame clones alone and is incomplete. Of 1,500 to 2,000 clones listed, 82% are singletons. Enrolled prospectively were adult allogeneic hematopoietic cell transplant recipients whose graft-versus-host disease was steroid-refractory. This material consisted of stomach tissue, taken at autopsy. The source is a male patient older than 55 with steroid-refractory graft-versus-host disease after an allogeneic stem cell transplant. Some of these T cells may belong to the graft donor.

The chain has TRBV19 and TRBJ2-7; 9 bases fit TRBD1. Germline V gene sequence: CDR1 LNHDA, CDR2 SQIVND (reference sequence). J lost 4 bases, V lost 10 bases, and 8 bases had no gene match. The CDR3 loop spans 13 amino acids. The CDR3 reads CATGIGQGYEQYF. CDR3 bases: TGTGCCACCGGCATAGGACAGGGGTACGAGCAGTACTTC.

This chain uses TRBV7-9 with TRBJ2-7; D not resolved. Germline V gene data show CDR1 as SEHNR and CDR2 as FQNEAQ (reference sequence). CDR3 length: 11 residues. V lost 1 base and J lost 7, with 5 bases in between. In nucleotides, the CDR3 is TGTGCCAGCAGCTTAGAAGTTGAGCAGTACTTC. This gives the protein CASSLEVEQYF.

The CDR3 region is CASSAQGALYNEQFF. CDR3 nucleotides: TGTGCCAGCAGCGCCCAGGGGGCCCTCTACAATGAGCAGTTCTTC. The rearrangement joins TRBV9 to TRBJ2-1, with 8 bases that match TRBD1. CDR1 is SGDLS, CDR2 YYNGEE, per germline. The trim removed 3 bases at V and 3 bases at J, leaving 5 bases unmatched. The CDR3 is made up of 15 amino acids.

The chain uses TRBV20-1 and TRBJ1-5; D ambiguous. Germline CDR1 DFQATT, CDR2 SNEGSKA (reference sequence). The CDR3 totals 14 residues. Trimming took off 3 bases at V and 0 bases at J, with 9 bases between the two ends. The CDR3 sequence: CSASLPYSNQPQHF. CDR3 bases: TGCAGTGCTAGTTTGCCCTATAGCAATCAGCCCCAGCATTTT.

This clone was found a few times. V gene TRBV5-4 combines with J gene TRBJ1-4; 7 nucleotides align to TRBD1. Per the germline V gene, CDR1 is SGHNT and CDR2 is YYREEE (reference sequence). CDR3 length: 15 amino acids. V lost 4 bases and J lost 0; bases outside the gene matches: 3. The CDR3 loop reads CASSGGTATNEKLFF. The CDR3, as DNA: TGTGCCAGCAGCGGAGGGACAGCAACTAATGAAAAACTGTTTTTT.

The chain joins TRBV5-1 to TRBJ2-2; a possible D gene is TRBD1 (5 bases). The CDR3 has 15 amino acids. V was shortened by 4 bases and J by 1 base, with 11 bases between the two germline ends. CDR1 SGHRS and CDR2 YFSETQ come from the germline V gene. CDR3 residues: CASSMYQGNTGELFF. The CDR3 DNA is TGCGCCAGCAGCATGTATCAGGGGAACACCGGGGAGCTGTTTTTT.

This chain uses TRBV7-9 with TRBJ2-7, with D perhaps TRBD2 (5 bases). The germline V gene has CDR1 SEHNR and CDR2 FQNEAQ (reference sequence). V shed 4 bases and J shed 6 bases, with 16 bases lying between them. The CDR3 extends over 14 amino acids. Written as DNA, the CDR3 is TGTGCCAGCAGCTCGAGGACGAGGGTATCCGAGCAGTACTTC. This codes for CASSSRTRVSEQYF.

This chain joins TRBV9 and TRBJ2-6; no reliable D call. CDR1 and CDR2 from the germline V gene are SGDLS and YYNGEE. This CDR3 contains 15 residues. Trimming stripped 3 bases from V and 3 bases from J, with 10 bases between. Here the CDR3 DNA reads TGTGCCAGCAGCGCCGGAAAGGATGGGGCCAACGTCCTGACTTTC. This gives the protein CASSAGKDGANVLTF.

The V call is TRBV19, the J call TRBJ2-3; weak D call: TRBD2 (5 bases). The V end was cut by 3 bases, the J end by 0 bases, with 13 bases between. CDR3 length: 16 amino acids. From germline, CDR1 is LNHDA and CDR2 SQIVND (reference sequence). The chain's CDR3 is CASSIGLERSTDTQYF. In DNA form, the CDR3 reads TGTGCCAGTAGTATTGGGCTCGAGCGGAGCACAGATACGCAGTATTTT.

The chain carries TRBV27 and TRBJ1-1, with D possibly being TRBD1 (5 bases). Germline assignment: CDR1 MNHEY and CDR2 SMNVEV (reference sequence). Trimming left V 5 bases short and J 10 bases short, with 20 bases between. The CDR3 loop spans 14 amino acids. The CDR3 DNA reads TGTGCCAGCAGTCCCATTACAGGTCTGGCGGGAGCTTTCTTT. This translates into CASSPITGLAGAFF.

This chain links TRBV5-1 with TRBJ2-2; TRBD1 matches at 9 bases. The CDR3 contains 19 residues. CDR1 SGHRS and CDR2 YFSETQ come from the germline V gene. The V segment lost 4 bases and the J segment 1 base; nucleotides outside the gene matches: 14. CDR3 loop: CASSPGGTGLLLNTGELFF. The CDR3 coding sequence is TGCGCCAGCAGCCCGGGCGGGACAGGGCTACTACTGAACACCGGGGAGCTGTTTTTT.

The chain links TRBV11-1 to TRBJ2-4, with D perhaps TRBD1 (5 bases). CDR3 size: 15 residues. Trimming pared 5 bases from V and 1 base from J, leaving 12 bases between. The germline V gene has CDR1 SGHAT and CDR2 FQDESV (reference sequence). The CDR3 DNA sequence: TGTGCCAGCAGCCCTTACAAGGGGGCCAAAAACATTCAGTACTTC. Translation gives CASSPYKGAKNIQYF. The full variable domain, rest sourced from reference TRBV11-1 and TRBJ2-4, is EAEVAQSPRYKITEKSQAVAFWCDPISGHATLYWYRQILGQGPELLVQFQDESVVDDSQLPKDRFSAERLKGVDSTLKIQPAELGDSAMYLCASSPYKGAKNIQYFGAGTRLSVL.

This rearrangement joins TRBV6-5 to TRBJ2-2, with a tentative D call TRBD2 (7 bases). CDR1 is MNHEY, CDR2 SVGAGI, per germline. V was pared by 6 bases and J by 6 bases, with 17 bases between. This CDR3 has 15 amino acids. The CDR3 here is CASSRPSGGSGELFF. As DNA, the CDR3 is TGTGCCAGCAGCCGCCCCTCGGGGGGCTCCGGGGAGCTGTTTTTT.

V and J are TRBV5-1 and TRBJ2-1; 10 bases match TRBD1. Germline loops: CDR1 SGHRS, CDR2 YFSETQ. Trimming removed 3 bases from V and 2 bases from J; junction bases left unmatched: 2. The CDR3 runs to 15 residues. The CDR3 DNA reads TGCGCCAGCAGCTCCGGGACAGGGGCCTACAATGAGCAGTTCTTC. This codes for CASSSGTGAYNEQFF.